These 14 T cell receptor beta chains were sequenced from one sample in a study of blood T cell repertoires in COVID-19. TCRdb keeps only in-frame clones here, not all; method: immunoSEQ multiplex PCR. The table lists some 400,000 clones, around 87% of them singletons. Specimen: peripheral blood. The receptors stem from a woman between 55 and 75 years old with COVID-19, enrolled during active disease.

The J gene is TRBJ2-6, the V gene TRBV19; D is unresolved. V lost 4 bases to trimming and J lost 2 bases, with 9 bases between them. The CDR3 loop spans 15 amino acids. Germline lookup yields CDR1 LNHDA and CDR2 SQIVND (reference sequence). The CDR3 here is CASSTSVTGANVLTF. The DNA for the CDR3 is TGTGCCAGTAGTACGTCAGTTACTGGGGCCAACGTCCTGACTTTC. The full variable domain, with the rest looked up from reference TRBV19 and TRBJ2-6, is DGGITQSPKYLFRKEGQNVTLSCEQNLNHDAMYWYRQDPGQGLRLIYYSQIVNDFQKGDIAEGYSVSREKKESFPLTVTSAQKNPTAFYLCASSTSVTGANVLTFGAGSRLTVL.

This clone was counted once. The chain combines TRBV10-3 with TRBJ1-1; the D gene is possibly TRBD1 (6 bases). The CDR3 spans 14 residues. V lost 8 bases and J 4 bases, leaving 17 bases between the germline ends. Germline CDR1 and CDR2: ENHRY and SYGVKD. The chain's CDR3 is CAIGGTGSGTEAFF. CDR3 DNA sequence: TGTGCCATCGGGGGAACAGGGTCAGGCACTGAAGCTTTCTTT.

In this sample, this clone turned up a few times. The same CDR3 is also encoded by other DNA sequences in this sample. The V call is TRBV3-1 (or the pseudogene TRBV3-2), the J call TRBJ2-7; 8 positions match TRBD1. This CDR3 spans 13 amino acids. The V gene end was trimmed by 4 bases and the J gene end by 4 bases; junction bases not matched to a gene: 3. Germline loops: CDR1 LGHDT, CDR2 YNNKEL (reference sequence). Here the CDR3 reads CASSLGQGYEQYF. CDR3 nucleotide sequence: TGTGCCAGCAGCCTTGGACAGGGATACGAGCAGTACTTC.

The chain employs TRBV6-5 and TRBJ1-1; D might be TRBD1 (5 bases). Germline V gene sequence: CDR1 MNHEY, CDR2 SVGAGI. The V end was cut by 6 bases, the J end by 4 bases, with 15 bases between. The CDR3 runs to 14 residues. The CDR3 is CASSSVGGSTEAFF. The CDR3 coding sequence is TGTGCCAGCAGCAGCGTCGGGGGTAGCACTGAAGCTTTCTTT.

This sequence joins TRBV5-1 and TRBJ1-1, with no clear D. The ends were cut back, 4 bases at V and 2 bases at J, with 12 bases in the middle. CDR3 length: 14 residues. Germline CDR1 and CDR2: SGHRS and YFSETQ. CDR3 sequence: CASSPIVTNTEAFF. The CDR3 DNA is TGCGCCAGCAGCCCGATAGTGACTAACACTGAAGCTTTCTTT.

This clone occurred a few times. The chain employs TRBV5-1 and TRBJ1-6; TRBD1 agrees at 8 bases. Germline loops: CDR1 SGHRS, CDR2 YFSETQ. J gave up 9 bases and V 5 bases, and 7 bases lay outside the gene matches. The CDR3 runs 14 residues. As DNA, the CDR3 is TGCGCCAGCAGGTTAGACAGGGGCAGTTCACCCCTCCACTTT. It specifies CASRLDRGSSPLHF.

V gene TRBV27 combines with J gene TRBJ1-3, with 7 bases matching TRBD1. The CDR3 length is 15 residues. The V segment lost 5 bases and the J segment 3 bases; nucleotides outside the gene matches: 7. The V gene's germline CDR1 is MNHEY and CDR2 SMNVEV (reference sequence). The CDR3 protein is CASSPGTVIGNTIYF. CDR3 DNA sequence: TGTGCCAGCAGTCCGGGGACAGTAATTGGAAACACCATATATTTT.

The chain has TRBV28 and TRBJ1-1; unclear D gene. This CDR3 spans 13 amino acids. Looked up from germline, CDR1 is MDHEN and CDR2 is SYDVKM. V gave up 6 bases and J gave up 0 bases, with 8 bases separating them. CDR3 nucleotides: TGTGCCAGCAGAACTCCCCTGAACACTGAAGCTTTCTTT. Residues: CASRTPLNTEAFF.

J is TRBJ1-6 and V is TRBV5-1; tentative D call: TRBD1 (5 bases). CDR1 is SGHRS and CDR2 is YFSETQ in the germline V gene. The CDR3 runs to 17 residues. V was cut by 4 bases and J by 3 bases, with 17 bases left in between. As DNA, the CDR3 is TGCGCCAGCAGCCCCGATCGGGGGGGTGGCTATAATTCACCCCTCCACTTT. Protein product: CASSPDRGGGYNSPLHF.

The chain has TRBV7-3 and TRBJ2-2, with D possibly TRBD1 on 6 matching bases. From germline, CDR1 is SGHTA and CDR2 FQGTGA. CDR3 length equals 13 residues. The V gene lost 6 bases and the J gene lost 3 bases, with 8 bases spanning the gap. The CDR3 here is CASRHRDTGELFF. The CDR3 DNA reads as TGTGCCAGCAGGCACAGGGACACCGGGGAGCTGTTTTTT.

CDR3 residues: CASSFGGLNYGYTF. CDR3 in DNA: TGTGCCAGCAGCTTTGGGGGCTTAAACTATGGCTACACCTTC. The V call is TRBV5-6, the J call TRBJ1-2, with a possible D match to TRBD1 (6 bases). V lost 2 bases and J 2 bases, leaving 10 bases between the germline ends. Germline CDR1 is SGHDT and CDR2 is YYEEEE. This CDR3 region has 14 residues.

The sample holds one count of this clone. The V call is TRBV4-2, the J call TRBJ2-1, with 10 bases fitting TRBD2. With 1 base clipped from V and 5 bases from J, the junction kept 11 bases outside the gene matches. This CDR3 has 18 residues. In germline, CDR1 is LGHNA, CDR2 YNFKEQ. The CDR3 DNA follows: TGTGCCAGCAGCCAAGGGTTCACCCCACTAGCGGGACACAATGAGCAGTTCTTC. Translated: CASSQGFTPLAGHNEQFF.

The DNA for the CDR3 is TGTGCCAGCTCACCCCTAGCGGATTACACAGATACGCAGTATTTT. Translation: CASSPLADYTDTQYF. The rearrangement uses TRBV18 and TRBJ2-3; 7 bases line up with TRBD2. The CDR3 contains 15 residues. With V trimmed by 3 bases and J by 2 bases, 5 bases remained unmatched. Germline V gene lookup returns CDR1 KGHSH and CDR2 LQKENI.

In its sample, this clone was seen a few times. This chain uses TRBV5-5 with TRBJ1-2; D perhaps matches TRBD1 (5 bases). The germline V gene has CDR1 SGHKS and CDR2 YYEKEE (reference sequence). Trimming removed 3 bases at V and 7 bases at J, with 13 bases between. This CDR3 spans 13 amino acids. This CDR3 is CASSSDPGIGYTF. In DNA, the CDR3 is TGTGCCAGCAGCTCGGACCCAGGGATTGGCTACACCTTC.